This T cell receptor beta chain was sequenced in a study of radiotherapy plus CTLA-4 blockade in lung cancer. CDR1 MNHEY and CDR2 SVGAGI come from the germline V gene. V lost 4 bases to trimming and J lost 7 bases, with 14 bases between them. This CDR3 has 13 residues. Method: immunoSEQ multiplex PCR; TCRdb's copy keeps in-frame clones and lacks some. The data hold some 100,000 clones, with around four fifths observed a single time. This chain connects TRBV6-5 to TRBJ2-7; TRBD1 might be the D (6 bases). This receptor was obtained from a human donor with non-small cell lung cancer that progressed on radiotherapy plus ipilimumab. The sequencing used peripheral blood, collected from a patient treated with radiotherapy plus ipilimumab. The CDR3 loop reads CASSSQGRREQYF. The CDR3 nucleotides read TGTGCCAGCAGTTCCCAGGGGCGGAGGGAGCAGTACTTC.